This TCR beta chain was sequenced in a study of shared clonotypes between healthy human individuals. In the case of this clone: The antigen remains undetermined.

Study-level findings and limits: Owing to a small donor count, the genetic and exposure-history diversity represented was limited. Among the subsets, naive ones generally showed larger estimated richness than memory ones. The study found lower generation probabilities in non-shared clonotypes than in those shared by all four donors.

This CDR3 region has 16 residues. V lost 5 bases, J lost 2 bases, and 16 bases lay in between. CDR1 and CDR2 from the germline V gene are MDHEN and SYDVKM. Produced via immunoSEQ multiplex PCR; TCRdb's table is partial and in-frame only. The sample lists a few million clones; approximately 92% were seen once. The naive CD8 subset, CD45RO-negative cells positively selected for CCR7, excluded terminally differentiated effector memory CD45RA+ cells. The rearrangement uses TRBV28 and TRBJ2-1; possibly TRBD1 for D (6 bases). The sequencing sample was made of naive CD8+ T cells from PBMCs. The clonotype was recovered from a man aged 18 to 30 in good health. Some clones in this sample may be carry-over from other donors' samples. The CDR3 spells CASSALGGHPYNEQFF. The DNA for the CDR3 is TGTGCCAGCAGTGCCCTTGGGGGACACCCCTACAATGAGCAGTTCTTC. Combining the CDR3 with reference TRBV28 and TRBJ2-1 gives the whole variable domain DVKVTQSSRYLVKRTGEKVFLECVQDMDHENMFWYRQDPGLGLRLIYFSYDVKMKEKGDIPEGYSVSREKKERFSLILESASTNQTSMYLCASSALGGHPYNEQFFGPGTRLTVL.